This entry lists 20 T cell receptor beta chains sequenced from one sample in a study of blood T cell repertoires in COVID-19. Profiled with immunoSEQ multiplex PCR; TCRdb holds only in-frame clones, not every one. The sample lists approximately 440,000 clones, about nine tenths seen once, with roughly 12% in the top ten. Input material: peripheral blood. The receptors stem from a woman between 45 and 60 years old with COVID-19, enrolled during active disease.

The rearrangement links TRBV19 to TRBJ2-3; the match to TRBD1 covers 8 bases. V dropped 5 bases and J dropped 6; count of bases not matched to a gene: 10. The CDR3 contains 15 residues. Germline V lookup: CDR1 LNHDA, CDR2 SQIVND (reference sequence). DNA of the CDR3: TGTGCCAGTAGTTTTACTCGGACAGGGTCGGATACGCAGTATTTT. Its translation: CASSFTRTGSDTQYF.

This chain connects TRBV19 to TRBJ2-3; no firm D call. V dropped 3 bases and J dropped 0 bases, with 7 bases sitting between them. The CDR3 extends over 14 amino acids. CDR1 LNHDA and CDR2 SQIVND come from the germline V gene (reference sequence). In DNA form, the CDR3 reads TGTGCCAGTAGTATCGCGGCTAGCACAGATACGCAGTATTTT. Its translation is CASSIAASTDTQYF.

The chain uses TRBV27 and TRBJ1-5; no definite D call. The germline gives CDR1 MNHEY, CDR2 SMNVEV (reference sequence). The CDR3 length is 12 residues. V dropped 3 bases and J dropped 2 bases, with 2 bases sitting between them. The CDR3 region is CASSFGNQPQHF. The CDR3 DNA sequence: TGTGCCAGCAGTTTCGGCAATCAGCCCCAGCATTTT.

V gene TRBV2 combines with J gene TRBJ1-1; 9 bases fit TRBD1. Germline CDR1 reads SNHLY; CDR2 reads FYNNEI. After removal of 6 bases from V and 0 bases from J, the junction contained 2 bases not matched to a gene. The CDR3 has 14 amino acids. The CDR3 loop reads CASRGDRVNTEAFF. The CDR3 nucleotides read TGTGCCAGCAGGGGGGACAGGGTGAACACTGAAGCTTTCTTT.

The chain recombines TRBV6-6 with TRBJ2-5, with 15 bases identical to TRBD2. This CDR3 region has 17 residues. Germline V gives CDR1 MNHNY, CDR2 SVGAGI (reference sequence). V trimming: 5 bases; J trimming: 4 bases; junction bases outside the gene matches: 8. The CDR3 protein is CASSLGLAGGRGETQYF. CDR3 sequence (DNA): TGTGCCAGCAGTCTAGGACTAGCGGGGGGGCGTGGAGAGACCCAGTACTTC.

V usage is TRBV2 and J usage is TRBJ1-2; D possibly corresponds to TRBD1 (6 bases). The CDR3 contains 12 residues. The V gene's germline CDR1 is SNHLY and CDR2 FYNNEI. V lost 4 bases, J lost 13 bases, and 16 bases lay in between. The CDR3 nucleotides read TGTGCCAGCAGTGCGTCGGGGGGGCGCGGCACCTTC. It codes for CASSASGGRGTF.

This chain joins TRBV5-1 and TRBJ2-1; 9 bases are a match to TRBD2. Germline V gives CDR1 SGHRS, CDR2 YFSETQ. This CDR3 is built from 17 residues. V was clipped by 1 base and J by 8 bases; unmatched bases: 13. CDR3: CASSLFNTGTSNHEQFF. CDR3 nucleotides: TGCGCCAGCAGCTTGTTTAATACCGGGACTAGCAACCATGAGCAGTTCTTC. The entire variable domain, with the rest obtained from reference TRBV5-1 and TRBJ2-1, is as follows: KAGVTQTPRYLIKTRGQQVTLSCSPISGHRSVSWYQQTPGQGLQFLFEYFSETQRNKGNFPGRFSGRQFSNSRSEMNVSTLELGDSALYLCASSLFNTGTSNHEQFFGPGTRLTVL.

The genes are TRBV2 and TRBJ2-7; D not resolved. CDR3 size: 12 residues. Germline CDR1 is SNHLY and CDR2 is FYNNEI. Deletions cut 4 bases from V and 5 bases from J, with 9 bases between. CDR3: CASSVSGNEQYF. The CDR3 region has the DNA TGTGCCAGCAGTGTTTCGGGTAACGAGCAGTACTTC.

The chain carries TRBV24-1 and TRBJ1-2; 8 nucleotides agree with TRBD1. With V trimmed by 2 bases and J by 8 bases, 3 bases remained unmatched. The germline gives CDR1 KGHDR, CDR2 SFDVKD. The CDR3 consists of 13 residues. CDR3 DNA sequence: TGTGCCACCAGTGATTGGACAGGGCAGGGCTACACCTTC. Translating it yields CATSDWTGQGYTF.

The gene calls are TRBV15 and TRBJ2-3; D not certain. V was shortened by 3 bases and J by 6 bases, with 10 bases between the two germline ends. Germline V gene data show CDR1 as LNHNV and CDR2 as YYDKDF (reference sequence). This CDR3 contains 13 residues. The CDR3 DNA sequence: TGTGCCACCAGCAGGGAGACTCGTGATACGCAGTATTTT. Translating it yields CATSRETRDTQYF.

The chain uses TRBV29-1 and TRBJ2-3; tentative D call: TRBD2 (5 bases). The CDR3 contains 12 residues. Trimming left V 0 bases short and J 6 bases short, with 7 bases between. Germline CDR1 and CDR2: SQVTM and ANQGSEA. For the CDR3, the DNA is TGCAGCGTTGAAGAAAGGGAGGATACGCAGTATTTT. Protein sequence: CSVEEREDTQYF.

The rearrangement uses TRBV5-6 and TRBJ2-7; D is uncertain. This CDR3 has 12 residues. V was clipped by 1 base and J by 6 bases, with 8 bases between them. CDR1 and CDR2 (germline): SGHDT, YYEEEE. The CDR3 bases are TGTGCCAGCAGCTTGTATCTTCTCGAGCAGTACTTC. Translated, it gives CASSLYLLEQYF.

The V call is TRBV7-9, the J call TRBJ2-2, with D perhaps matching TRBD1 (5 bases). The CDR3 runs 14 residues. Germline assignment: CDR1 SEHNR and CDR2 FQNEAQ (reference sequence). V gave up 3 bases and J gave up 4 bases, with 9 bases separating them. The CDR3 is CASSLGHGTGELFF. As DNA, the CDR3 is TGTGCCAGCAGCTTGGGGCATGGCACCGGGGAGCTGTTTTTT.

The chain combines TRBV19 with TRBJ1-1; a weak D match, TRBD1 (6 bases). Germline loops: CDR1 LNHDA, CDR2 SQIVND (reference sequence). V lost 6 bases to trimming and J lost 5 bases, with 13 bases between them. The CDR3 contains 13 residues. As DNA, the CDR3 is TGTGCCAGTAGCCTACAGGGTGGGACTGAAGCTTTCTTT. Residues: CASSLQGGTEAFF.

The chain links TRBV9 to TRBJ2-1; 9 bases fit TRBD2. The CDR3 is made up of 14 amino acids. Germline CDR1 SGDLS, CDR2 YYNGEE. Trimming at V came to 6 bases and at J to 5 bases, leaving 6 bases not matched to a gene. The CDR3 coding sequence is TGTGCCAGCAATGAGCGGGGGGACAACAATGAGCAGTTCTTC. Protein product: CASNERGDNNEQFF.

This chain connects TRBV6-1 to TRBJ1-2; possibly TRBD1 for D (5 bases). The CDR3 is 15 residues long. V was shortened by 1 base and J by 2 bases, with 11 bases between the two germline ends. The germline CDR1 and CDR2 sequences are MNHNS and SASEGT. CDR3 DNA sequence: TGTGCCAGCAGTGAAGATAACCAGGGAAACTATGGCTACACCTTC. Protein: CASSEDNQGNYGYTF.

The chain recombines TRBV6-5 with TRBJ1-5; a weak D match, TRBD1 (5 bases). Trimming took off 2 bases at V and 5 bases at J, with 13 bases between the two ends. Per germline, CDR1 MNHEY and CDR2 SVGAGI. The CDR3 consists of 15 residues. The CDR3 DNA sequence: TGTGCCAGCAGTTACGGGGCAGGTCTGCATCAGCCCCAGCATTTT. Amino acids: CASSYGAGLHQPQHF.

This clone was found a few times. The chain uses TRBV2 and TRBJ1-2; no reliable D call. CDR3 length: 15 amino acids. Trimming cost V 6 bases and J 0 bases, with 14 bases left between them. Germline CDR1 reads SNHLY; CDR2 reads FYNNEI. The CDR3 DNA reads TGTGCCAGCAGGGATCCCGGAGGAGCTAACTATGGCTACACCTTC. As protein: CASRDPGGANYGYTF.

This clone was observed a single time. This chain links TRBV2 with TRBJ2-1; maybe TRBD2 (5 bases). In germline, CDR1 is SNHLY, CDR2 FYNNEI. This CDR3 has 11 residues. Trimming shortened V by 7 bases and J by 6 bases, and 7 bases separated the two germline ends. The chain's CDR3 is CASIGLNEQFF. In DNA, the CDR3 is TGTGCCAGCATCGGACTCAATGAGCAGTTCTTC.

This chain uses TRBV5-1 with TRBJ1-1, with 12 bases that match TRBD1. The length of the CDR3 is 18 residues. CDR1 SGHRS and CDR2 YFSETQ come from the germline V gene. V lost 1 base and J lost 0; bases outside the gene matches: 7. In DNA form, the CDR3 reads TGCGCCAGCAGCTTGTTTTATGGGACAGGGGGCCTGAACACTGAAGCTTTCTTT. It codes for CASSLFYGTGGLNTEAFF.